This T cell receptor (beta chain) was observed in a study of CD8+ T cells in alopecia areata. Of note for this clone: Its antigen is not identified.

This CDR3 contains 16 residues. In germline, CDR1 is SGHKS, CDR2 YYEKEE (reference sequence). V was clipped by 5 bases and J by 6 bases, with 23 bases between them. Notes on the study in general: Scalp samples also yield sequences of resident alphabeta T cells from normal skin.

RNA extraction was followed by reverse transcription into cDNA, which acted as the sequencing template. Produced via immunoSEQ multiplex PCR; TCRdb's table is partial and in-frame only. The sample lists some 150,000 clones, roughly 60% occurring once. The clonotype was recovered from a human donor in good health. Sequencing input: CD8+ T cells sorted from blood. The genes are TRBV5-5 and TRBJ1-2; D unclear. This CDR3 is CASSSRPGRVFDGYTF. CDR3 nucleotide sequence: TGTGCCAGCAGTAGTCGCCCGGGCCGAGTGTTTGATGGCTACACCTTC.